The 17 T cell receptor beta chains reported below all come from one sample, sequenced in a study of cytomegalovirus exposure and HLA in healthy donors. The PCR was carried out with 60 Vbeta primers and 13 Jbeta primers. The assay was immunoSEQ multiplex PCR, and TCRdb's table has in-frame clones only and misses some. The table includes about 160,000 clones, over 75% detected once. The sequenced sample consisted of PBMCs. These TCRs come from a man between 45 and 60 years old in good health and CMV-seropositive.

The V and J genes are TRBV5-1 and TRBJ1-6, with D hard to call. With 0 bases removed from V and 7 bases from J, the gap between germline ends came to 14 bases. CDR1 and CDR2 from the germline V gene are SGHRS and YFSETQ. The CDR3 runs to 16 residues. The CDR3 DNA follows: TGCGCCAGCAGCTTGGCGGAGGGCAGTATGAATTCACCCCTCCACTTT. This encodes CASSLAEGSMNSPLHF.

This chain connects TRBV9 to TRBJ1-2; 7 positions agree with TRBD1. This CDR3 has 15 amino acids. V trimming: 4 bases; J trimming: 4 bases; junction bases outside the gene matches: 10. The germline V gene has CDR1 SGDLS and CDR2 YYNGEE. This CDR3 reads CASSPGTASPYGYTF. The CDR3 DNA follows: TGTGCCAGCAGCCCTGGGACAGCGAGTCCCTATGGCTACACCTTC.

The chain recombines TRBV11-2 with TRBJ2-5; 8 nucleotides line up with TRBD2. The V gene's germline CDR1 is SGHAT and CDR2 FQNNGV. The CDR3 is made up of 15 amino acids. Trimming cost V 2 bases and J 3 bases; bases outside gene matches: 5. CDR3 amino acids: CASSLSGGREETQYF. Written as DNA, the CDR3 is TGTGCCAGCAGCTTAAGCGGGGGTAGGGAAGAGACCCAGTACTTC.

This sequence joins TRBV19 and TRBJ1-4, with unresolved D. The CDR3 spans 15 residues. Trimming took off 3 bases at V and 7 bases at J, with 15 bases between the two ends. The V gene's germline CDR1 is LNHDA and CDR2 SQIVND (reference sequence). In DNA, the CDR3 is TGTGCCAGTAGTATTGGTGACTCGCGGGGTGAAAAACTGTTTTTT. This sequence encodes CASSIGDSRGEKLFF.

This chain connects TRBV29-1 to TRBJ1-5; no clear D gene. Germline V CDR1 and CDR2: SQVTM, ANQGSEA. The CDR3 runs 14 residues. V lost 4 bases, J lost 6 bases, and 16 bases lay in between. The CDR3 loop reads CSVVLGSSTQPQHF. The CDR3 DNA is TGCAGCGTTGTGCTGGGCTCTTCGACTCAGCCCCAGCATTTT.

A few counts support this clone. V gene TRBV5-1 combines with J gene TRBJ2-5; the match to TRBD1 covers 9 bases. Germline CDR1 reads SGHRS; CDR2 reads YFSETQ. V lost 1 base and J lost 5; bases outside the gene matches: 3. The CDR3 is 14 amino acids. CDR3 nucleotides: TGCGCCAGCAGCTTGCCGACAGGGGGGGAGACCCAGTACTTC. Translating it yields CASSLPTGGETQYF.

The chain combines TRBV28 with TRBJ1-2, with D tentatively TRBD1 (6 bases). Germline V gene lookup returns CDR1 MDHEN and CDR2 SYDVKM. This CDR3 region has 12 residues. V was pared by 6 bases and J by 8 bases, with 13 bases between. The CDR3 spells CASSQGLGGYTF. The CDR3, as DNA: TGTGCCAGCAGCCAGGGGTTGGGCGGCTACACCTTC.

V and J are TRBV4-2 and TRBJ2-5; 10 bases line up with TRBD1. The CDR3 totals 15 residues. Germline assignment: CDR1 LGHNA and CDR2 YNFKEQ. Trimming cost V 1 base and J 12 bases; bases outside gene matches: 11. The CDR3: CASSQAGTGDARKYF. As DNA, the CDR3 is TGTGCCAGCAGCCAAGCCGGGACAGGGGACGCCCGTAAGTACTTC.

The V gene is TRBV23-1, the J gene TRBJ2-5; possible D gene TRBD2, 5 bases. TRBV23-1 is classed as an ORF, of uncertain function. The length of the CDR3 is 14 residues. Trimming pared 8 bases from V and 1 base from J, leaving 14 bases between. Written as DNA, the CDR3 is TGCGCCAGCCGAGAGGGTCGGGTCCAAGAGACCCAGTACTTC. Residues: CASREGRVQETQYF.

The chain combines TRBV7-2 with TRBJ2-5; 14 bases fit TRBD2. CDR1 is SGHTA, CDR2 FQGNSA, per germline. The CDR3 length is 14 residues. V was clipped by 5 bases and J by 13 bases; unmatched bases: 9. The CDR3 is CASSIGTSGGLGYF. CDR3 DNA: TGTGCCAGCAGCATTGGGACTAGCGGGGGCCTCGGGTACTTC.

The rearrangement uses TRBV28 and TRBJ2-3; possible D gene TRBD2, 5 bases. Trimming took off 3 bases at V and 1 base at J, with 11 bases between the two ends. The germline gives CDR1 MDHEN, CDR2 SYDVKM. CDR3 length equals 15 residues. The CDR3 reads CASSLEARGTDTQYF. DNA of the CDR3: TGTGCCAGCAGTTTGGAGGCTCGTGGCACAGATACGCAGTATTTT.

The chain's CDR3 is CSGRGSRGEQFF. The CDR3 DNA is TGCAGCGGCAGGGGCAGTAGGGGTGAGCAGTTCTTC. The chain has TRBV29-1 and TRBJ2-1; D is possibly TRBD1 (6 bases). Between the trimmed V and J ends, which lost 7 bases and 9 bases, there was a span of 16 bases. There are 12 residues in the CDR3. Germline assignment: CDR1 SQVTM and CDR2 ANQGSEA.

The CDR3 is CASSLDRGHYGYTF. CDR3 DNA: TGTGCCAGCAGTTTGGACAGGGGCCACTATGGCTACACCTTC. The genes are TRBV6-5 and TRBJ1-2; 9 nucleotides line up with TRBD1. The germline V gene encodes CDR1 MNHEY and CDR2 SVGAGI. The CDR3 is 14 residues long. The V and J ends lost 4 bases and 3 bases, in that order; junction bases with no gene match: 3.

CDR3 nucleotide sequence: TGTGCCAGCTCACCTGACCAGGGAGGCTCACCCCTCCACTTT. Amino acids: CASSPDQGGSPLHF. This chain links TRBV18 with TRBJ1-6, with a possible D match to TRBD1 (5 bases). The V gene's germline CDR1 is KGHSH and CDR2 LQKENI. CDR3 size: 14 residues. V lost 3 bases to trimming and J lost 10 bases, with 13 bases between them.

V gene TRBV18 combines with J gene TRBJ2-3, with a tentative D call TRBD1 (6 bases). The V end was cut by 4 bases, the J end by 0 bases, with 11 bases between. Germline V lookup: CDR1 KGHSH, CDR2 LQKENI. The CDR3 is 15 residues long. CDR3 DNA sequence: TGTGCCAGCTCACTCGTAGGGGGTAGCACAGATACGCAGTATTTT. Amino acids: CASSLVGGSTDTQYF.

The chain uses TRBV28 and TRBJ2-6, with 9 bases aligning to TRBD1. The germline V gene encodes CDR1 MDHEN and CDR2 SYDVKM. Trimming cost V 5 bases and J 1 base; bases outside gene matches: 18. The CDR3 covers 21 residues. The DNA of the CDR3 is TGTGCCAGCAGTCCTCTACTTTCCACCGGGACAGGGAGGTCTGGGGCCAACGTCCTGACTTTC. Translating it yields CASSPLLSTGTGRSGANVLTF.

This chain uses TRBV7-2 with TRBJ1-1; 7 bases line up with TRBD1. Looked up from germline, CDR1 is SGHTA and CDR2 is FQGNSA. The V segment lost 8 bases and the J segment 0 bases; nucleotides outside the gene matches: 9. The CDR3 totals 15 residues. The CDR3 is CASSTTGSVNTEAFF. The CDR3 DNA sequence: TGTGCCAGCTCCACGACAGGGTCGGTGAACACTGAAGCTTTCTTT.